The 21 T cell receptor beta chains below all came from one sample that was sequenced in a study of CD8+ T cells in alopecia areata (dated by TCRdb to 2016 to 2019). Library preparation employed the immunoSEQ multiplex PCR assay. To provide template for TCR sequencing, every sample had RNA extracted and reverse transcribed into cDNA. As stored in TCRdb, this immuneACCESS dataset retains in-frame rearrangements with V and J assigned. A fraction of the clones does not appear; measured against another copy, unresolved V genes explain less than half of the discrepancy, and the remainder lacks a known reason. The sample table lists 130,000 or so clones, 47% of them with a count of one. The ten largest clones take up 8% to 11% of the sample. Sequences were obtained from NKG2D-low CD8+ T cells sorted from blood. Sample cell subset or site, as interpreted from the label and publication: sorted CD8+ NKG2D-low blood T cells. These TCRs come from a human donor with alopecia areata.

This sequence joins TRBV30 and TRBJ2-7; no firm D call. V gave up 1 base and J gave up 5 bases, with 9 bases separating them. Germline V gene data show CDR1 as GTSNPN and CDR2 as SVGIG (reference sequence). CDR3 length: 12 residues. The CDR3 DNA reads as TGTGCCTGGAGTGGCCAGAAGAACGAGCAGTACTTC. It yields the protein CAWSGQKNEQYF.

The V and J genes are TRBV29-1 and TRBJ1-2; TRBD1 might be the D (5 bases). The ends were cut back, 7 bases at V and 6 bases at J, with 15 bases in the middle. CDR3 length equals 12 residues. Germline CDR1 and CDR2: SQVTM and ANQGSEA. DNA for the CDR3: TGCAGCGCAGAAAGGGGTTCAGATGGCTACACCTTC. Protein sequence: CSAERGSDGYTF.

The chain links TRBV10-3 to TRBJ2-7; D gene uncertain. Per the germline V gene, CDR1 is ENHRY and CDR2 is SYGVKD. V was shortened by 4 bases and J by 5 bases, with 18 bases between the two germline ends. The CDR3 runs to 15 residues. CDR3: CAISGHLSLLDEQYF. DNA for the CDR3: TGTGCCATCAGTGGTCATTTGTCGCTGCTTGACGAGCAGTACTTC.

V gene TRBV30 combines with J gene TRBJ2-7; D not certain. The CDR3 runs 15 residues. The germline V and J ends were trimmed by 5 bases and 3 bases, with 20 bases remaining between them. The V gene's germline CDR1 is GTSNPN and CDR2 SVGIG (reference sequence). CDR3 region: CAWPERTPSDYEQYF. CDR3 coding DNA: TGTGCCTGGCCCGAACGTACCCCCTCGGACTACGAGCAGTACTTC. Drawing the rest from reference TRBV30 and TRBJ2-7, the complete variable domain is SQTIHQWPATLVQPVGSPLSLECTVEGTSNPNLYWYRQAAGRGLQLLFYSVGIGQISSEVPQNLSASRPQDRQFILSSKKLLLSDSGFYLCAWPERTPSDYEQYFGPGTRLTVT.

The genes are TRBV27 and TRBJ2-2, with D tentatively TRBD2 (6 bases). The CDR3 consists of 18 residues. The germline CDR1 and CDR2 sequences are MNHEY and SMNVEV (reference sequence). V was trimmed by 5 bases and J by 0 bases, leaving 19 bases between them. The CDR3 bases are TGTGCCAGCAGTCAAACGACTAGTACTTTCGCGAACACCGGGGAGCTGTTTTTT. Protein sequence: CASSQTTSTFANTGELFF.

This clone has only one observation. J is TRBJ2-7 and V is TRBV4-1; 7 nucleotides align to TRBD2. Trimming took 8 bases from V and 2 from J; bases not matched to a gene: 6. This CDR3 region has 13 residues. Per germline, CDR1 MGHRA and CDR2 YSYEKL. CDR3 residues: CASAQAGAYEQYF. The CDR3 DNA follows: TGCGCCAGCGCCCAGGCGGGGGCCTACGAGCAGTACTTC.

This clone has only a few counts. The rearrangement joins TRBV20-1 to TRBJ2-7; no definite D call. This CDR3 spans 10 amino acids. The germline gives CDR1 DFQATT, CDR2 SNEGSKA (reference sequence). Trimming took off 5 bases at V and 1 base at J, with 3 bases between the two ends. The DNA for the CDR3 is TGCAGTGCTGTATCCTACGAGCAGTACTTC. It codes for CSAVSYEQYF.

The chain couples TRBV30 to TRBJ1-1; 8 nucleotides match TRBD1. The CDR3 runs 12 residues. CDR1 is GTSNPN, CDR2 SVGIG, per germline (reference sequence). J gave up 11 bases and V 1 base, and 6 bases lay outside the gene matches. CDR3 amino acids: CAWSGDRGSAFF. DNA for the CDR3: TGTGCCTGGAGTGGAGACAGGGGAAGTGCTTTCTTT.

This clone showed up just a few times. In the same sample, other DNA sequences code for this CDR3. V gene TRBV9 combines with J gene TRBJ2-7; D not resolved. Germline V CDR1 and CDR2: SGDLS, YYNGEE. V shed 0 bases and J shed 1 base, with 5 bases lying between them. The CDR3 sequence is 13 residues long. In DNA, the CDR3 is TGTGCCAGCAGCGTAGGGTCTTCCTACGAGCAGTACTTC. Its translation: CASSVGSSYEQYF. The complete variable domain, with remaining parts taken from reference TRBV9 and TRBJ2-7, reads DSGVTQTPKHLITATGQRVTLRCSPRSGDLSVYWYQQSLDQGLQFLIQYYNGEERAKGNILERFSAQQFPDLHSELNLSSLELGDSALYFCASSVGSSYEQYFGPGTRLTVT.

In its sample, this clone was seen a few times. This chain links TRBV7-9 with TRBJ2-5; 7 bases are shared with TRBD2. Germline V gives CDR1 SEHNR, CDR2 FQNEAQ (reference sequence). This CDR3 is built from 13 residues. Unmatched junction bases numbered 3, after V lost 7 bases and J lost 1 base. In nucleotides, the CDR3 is TGTGCCAGCATCGGGGGGACCCAAGAGACCCAGTACTTC. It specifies CASIGGTQETQYF.

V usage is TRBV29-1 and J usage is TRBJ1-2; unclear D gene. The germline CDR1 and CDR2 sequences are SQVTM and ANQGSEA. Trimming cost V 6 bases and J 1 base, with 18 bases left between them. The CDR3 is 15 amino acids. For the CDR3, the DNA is TGCAGCGTCTCCAACCTAGACCCAAATAACTATGGCTACACCTTC. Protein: CSVSNLDPNNYGYTF.

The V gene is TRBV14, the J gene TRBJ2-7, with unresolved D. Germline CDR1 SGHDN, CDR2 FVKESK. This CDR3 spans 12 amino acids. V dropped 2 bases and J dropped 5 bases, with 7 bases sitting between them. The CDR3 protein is CASSQLGHEQYF. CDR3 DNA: TGTGCCAGCAGCCAATTGGGCCACGAGCAGTACTTC.

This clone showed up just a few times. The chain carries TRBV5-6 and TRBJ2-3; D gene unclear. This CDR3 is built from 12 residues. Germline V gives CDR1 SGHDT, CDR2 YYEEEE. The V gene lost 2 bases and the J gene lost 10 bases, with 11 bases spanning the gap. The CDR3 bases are TGTGCCAGCAGCTTCGGACCCCAGGCGCAGTATTTT. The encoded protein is CASSFGPQAQYF.

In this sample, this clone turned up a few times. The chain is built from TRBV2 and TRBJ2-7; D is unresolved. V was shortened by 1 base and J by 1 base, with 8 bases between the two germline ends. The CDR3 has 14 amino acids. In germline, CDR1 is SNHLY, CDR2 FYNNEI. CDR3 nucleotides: TGTGCCAGCAGTGAAGAAAGGGCTTCCTACGAGCAGTACTTC. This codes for CASSEERASYEQYF.

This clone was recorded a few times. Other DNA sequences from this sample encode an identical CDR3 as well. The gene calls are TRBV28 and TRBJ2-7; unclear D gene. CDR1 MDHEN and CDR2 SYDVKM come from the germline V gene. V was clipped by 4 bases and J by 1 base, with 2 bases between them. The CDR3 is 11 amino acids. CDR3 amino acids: CASSYSYEQYF. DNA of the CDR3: TGTGCCAGCAGTTATTCCTACGAGCAGTACTTC.

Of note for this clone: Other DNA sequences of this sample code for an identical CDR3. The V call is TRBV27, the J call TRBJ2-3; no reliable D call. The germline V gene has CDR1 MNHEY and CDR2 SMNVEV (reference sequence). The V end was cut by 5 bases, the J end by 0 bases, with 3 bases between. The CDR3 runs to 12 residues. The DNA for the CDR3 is TGTGCCAGCAGTCAAAGCACAGATACGCAGTATTTT. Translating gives CASSQSTDTQYF.

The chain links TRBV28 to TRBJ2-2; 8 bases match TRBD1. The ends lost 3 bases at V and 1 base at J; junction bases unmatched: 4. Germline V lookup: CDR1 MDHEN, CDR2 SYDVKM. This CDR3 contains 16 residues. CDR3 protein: CASSLSGQENTGELFF. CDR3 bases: TGTGCCAGCAGTTTGTCGGGACAGGAGAACACCGGGGAGCTGTTTTTT. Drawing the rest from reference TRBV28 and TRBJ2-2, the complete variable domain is DVKVTQSSRYLVKRTGEKVFLECVQDMDHENMFWYRQDPGLGLRLIYFSYDVKMKEKGDIPEGYSVSREKKERFSLILESASTNQTSMYLCASSLSGQENTGELFFGEGSRLTVL.

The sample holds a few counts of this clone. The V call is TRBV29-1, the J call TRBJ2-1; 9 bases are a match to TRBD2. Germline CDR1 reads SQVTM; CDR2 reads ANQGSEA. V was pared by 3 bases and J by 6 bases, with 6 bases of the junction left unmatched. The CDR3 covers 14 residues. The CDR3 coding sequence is TGCAGCGTTGACGGAGCGGGGGGCTTCAATGAGCAGTTCTTC. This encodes CSVDGAGGFNEQFF.

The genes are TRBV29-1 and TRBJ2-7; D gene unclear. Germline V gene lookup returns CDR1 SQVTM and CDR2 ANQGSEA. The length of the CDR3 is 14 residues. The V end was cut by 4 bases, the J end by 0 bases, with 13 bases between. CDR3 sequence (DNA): TGCAGCGTTGTAGCAGCAACTCTCTCCTACGAGCAGTACTTC. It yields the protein CSVVAATLSYEQYF.

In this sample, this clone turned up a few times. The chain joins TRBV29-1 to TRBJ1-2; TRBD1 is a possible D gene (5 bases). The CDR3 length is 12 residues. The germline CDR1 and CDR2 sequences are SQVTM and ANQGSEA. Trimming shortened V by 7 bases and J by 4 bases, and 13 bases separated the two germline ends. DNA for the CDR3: TGCAGCGCACGGGACGGACCCTATGGCTACACCTTC. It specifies CSARDGPYGYTF.

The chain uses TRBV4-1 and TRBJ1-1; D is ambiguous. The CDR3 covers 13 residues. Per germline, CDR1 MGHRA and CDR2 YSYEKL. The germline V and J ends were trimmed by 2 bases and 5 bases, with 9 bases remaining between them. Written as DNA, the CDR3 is TGCGCCAGCAGCCAACGAGGGAAGACTGAAGCTTTCTTT. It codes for CASSQRGKTEAFF.